A selection of T cell receptor beta chains follows, all from one sample in a study of beta chain features in type 1 diabetes. This table comes from immunoSEQ multiplex PCR, and its TCRdb copy is limited to in-frame clones, with some not included. Here the sample spans tens of thousands of clones, roughly 60% being singletons. Material for sequencing was Tregs from blood. These receptors came from a young woman in good health. The CDR3 runs from the conserved cysteine through the conserved F or W. D genes are given only for firm matches. Size tells how often a clone was seen (once, few, many) or the class of an expanded clone, and some rows leave it out.

CDR3nt,CDR3aa,v_gene,abundance,d_gene,j_gene
TGTGCCTGGAGCGGGCCGGGGGGCGAGCAGTACTTC,CAWSGPGGEQYF,TRBV30,.,TRBD2,TRBJ2-7
TGTGCCAGCAGGACCCAGACAGGGTTTGGATATGGCTACACCTTC,CASRTQTGFGYGYTF,TRBV2,.,TRBD1,TRBJ1-2
TGTGCCAGCAGCCCATCCGACAGGGGAGAGAGAGGTTTCTTT,CASSPSDRGERGFF,TRBV7-9,few,TRBD1,TRBJ1-1
TGTGCCATCAGAGAAACAGGGGCATTCGCCTACGAGCAGTACTTC,CAIRETGAFAYEQYF,TRBV10-3,.,TRBD1,TRBJ2-7
TGTGCCAGCAGCTTCTTGGGGGGGGGTAATGAGCAGTTCTTC,CASSFLGGGNEQFF,TRBV5-4,.,TRBD2,TRBJ2-1
TGTGCCAGCAGCTGGGGACAGAACACTGAAGCTTTCTTT,CASSWGQNTEAFF,TRBV5-4,few,.,TRBJ1-1
TGTGCCAGTAGTCCGGACACCGCTAACTATGGCTACACCTTC,CASSPDTANYGYTF,TRBV19,once,.,TRBJ1-2
TGTGCCAGCAGTTTCGGTAGTGGGGCCAGAATCTACAATGAGCAGTTCTTC,CASSFGSGARIYNEQFF,TRBV27,.,.,TRBJ2-1
TGTGCCAGCAGTTTAGACCCCGCGGACTATGGCTACACCTTC,CASSLDPADYGYTF,TRBV27,.,.,TRBJ1-2
TGTGCCAGCAGCTTTGGGGGAGAGGGACTAGCCAAAAACATTCAGTACTTC,CASSFGGEGLAKNIQYF,TRBV7-9,.,.,TRBJ2-4
TGCAGCGGAAAGGGACAGGGGAACACTGAAGCTTTCTTT,CSGKGQGNTEAFF,TRBV29-1,.,TRBD1,TRBJ1-1
TGTGCCTGGAGTGTAGAACAGTACAATGAGCAGTTCTTC,CAWSVEQYNEQFF,TRBV30,.,.,TRBJ2-1
TGTGCCAGCAGGCCTACTAGCGGGAGGGCTACAGATACGCAGTATTTT,CASRPTSGRATDTQYF,TRBV6-6,few,TRBD2,TRBJ2-3
TGCGCCAGCAGACCAGACGGGTACAATGAGCAGTTCTTC,CASRPDGYNEQFF,TRBV5-1,.,.,TRBJ2-1
TGTGCCAGCACCCTCAGAGGCTCTGGAAACACCATATATTTT,CASTLRGSGNTIYF,TRBV6-5,.,.,TRBJ1-3
TGTGCCAGCAGGCCATCCGGGACAGTCTATGGCTACACCTTC,CASRPSGTVYGYTF,TRBV2,once,TRBD1,TRBJ1-2
TGTGCCAGCTCACCAACGGTTGACAAAAACATTCAGTACTTC,CASSPTVDKNIQYF,TRBV18,.,.,TRBJ2-4
TGTGCCAGCAGCCCGGACAGGGGATTTGAGACCCAGTACTTC,CASSPDRGFETQYF,TRBV9,.,TRBD1,TRBJ2-5
TGTGCCAGCAGTGATCGGGGGGCTCATCAGCCCCAGCATTTT,CASSDRGAHQPQHF,TRBV2,.,.,TRBJ1-5
TGTGCCAGCAGCTTAGGGGGGAGGAACAATGAGCAGTTCTTC,CASSLGGRNNEQFF,TRBV7-3,.,.,TRBJ2-1
TGCGCCAGCAGCCAAGAGGGCCCGAGAAACACTGAAGCTTTCTTT,CASSQEGPRNTEAFF,TRBV4-1,.,.,TRBJ1-1
TGCGCCAGCAGCTTGATTAGGGGAGGGTACGAGCAGTACTTC,CASSLIRGGYEQYF,TRBV5-1,few,TRBD2,TRBJ2-7
TGCGCCAGCAGCCCGGGACAGGGGGCAACTGAAGCTTTCTTT,CASSPGQGATEAFF,TRBV5-1,.,TRBD1,TRBJ1-1
TGCGCCAGCAGCTTAGTTGTCGGGGGGCTCAATGAGCAGTTCTTC,CASSLVVGGLNEQFF,TRBV5-1,.,.,TRBJ2-1
TGTGCCAGCAGCCTAATGGACAGGTACAATGAGCAGTTCTTC,CASSLMDRYNEQFF,TRBV6-5,.,TRBD1,TRBJ2-1
TGTGCCAGCTCGGGACAGATGAACACTGAAGCTTTCTTT,CASSGQMNTEAFF,TRBV19,.,TRBD1,TRBJ1-1
TGTGCCAGCTCAACGACAGGGGGCGCGGATGGCTACACCTTC,CASSTTGGADGYTF,TRBV18,.,TRBD1,TRBJ1-2
TGTGCCTTGATACAGGGGGCAACCTACGAGCAGTACTTC,CALIQGATYEQYF,TRBV30,.,TRBD1,TRBJ2-7
TGTGCCAGCAGCCTGGGACTAGCGGGAGGAGATACGCAGTATTTT,CASSLGLAGGDTQYF,TRBV6-5,.,TRBD2,TRBJ2-3
TGTGCCAGCAGCTTAGAGGGGGAGACACCCCTCCACTTT,CASSLEGETPLHF,TRBV7-6,few,.,TRBJ1-6
TGTGCCAGCTCATCGCGGGACTCCTACGAGCAGTACTTC,CASSSRDSYEQYF,TRBV18,.,.,TRBJ2-7
TGTGCCAGTAGTATCTACGCCGGGAGGTCAGTTGTCAATGAGCAGTTCTTC,CASSIYAGRSVVNEQFF,TRBV19,.,TRBD2,TRBJ2-1
TGCAGCGTTGAGGGGGGAGGGACATATTCTGGGGCCAACGTCCTGACTTTC,CSVEGGGTYSGANVLTF,TRBV29-1,.,.,TRBJ2-6
TGTGCCAGCAGTTACTCGGGGGACTCTTACGAGCAGTACTTC,CASSYSGDSYEQYF,TRBV6-5,.,.,TRBJ2-7
TGTGCCAGCAGCGCCAGGGAGGATGGCTACACCTTC,CASSAREDGYTF,TRBV7-2,.,.,TRBJ1-2
TGCGCCAGCAGCCTGGGACAGGCGAGCTCCTACGAGCAGTACTTC,CASSLGQASSYEQYF,TRBV5-1,.,TRBD1,TRBJ2-7
TGTGCCTCCGACAGCGGGAGGGCCTGGGATGAGCAGTTCTTC,CASDSGRAWDEQFF,TRBV30,.,TRBD2,TRBJ2-1
TGCGCCAGCAGCAGGCCGGGACAGGGGACTGAAGCTTTCTTT,CASSRPGQGTEAFF,TRBV5-1,.,TRBD1,TRBJ1-1
TGTGCCAGCTCACCCGGACGCCAGGGTAACAACGAGCAGTACTTC,CASSPGRQGNNEQYF,TRBV18,.,.,TRBJ2-7
TGTGCCAGCAGTTCGGCGGGACTAGCGGGAGGATGGGAGCAGTACTTC,CASSSAGLAGGWEQYF,TRBV28,.,TRBD2,TRBJ2-7
TGTGCCATCAGTGTTCGGGGGACCGGGGAGCTGTTTTTT,CAISVRGTGELFF,TRBV10-3,few,.,TRBJ2-2
TGTGCCAGCAGTCGGGGAGCGGGGGTCGGGGAGCAGTACTTC,CASSRGAGVGEQYF,TRBV6-5,few,TRBD2,TRBJ2-7
TGTGCCAGCTCACCACAGGCGGAAGATACGCAGTATTTT,CASSPQAEDTQYF,TRBV18,few,.,TRBJ2-3
TGTGCCAGCAGCCTCGGGACTAGCGGGGCTGGTACGCAGTATTTT,CASSLGTSGAGTQYF,TRBV2,few,TRBD2,TRBJ2-3
TGTGCCAGCAGCTCGGGAGCGGGAAACACCATATATTTT,CASSSGAGNTIYF,TRBV6-1,.,.,TRBJ1-3
TGTGCCAGTCACGTCGACAGGGACACTGAAGCTTTCTTT,CASHVDRDTEAFF,TRBV19,.,TRBD1,TRBJ1-1
TGTGCCAGCAGCTGGGGACTAGCCTCCTCAACGCAGTATTTT,CASSWGLASSTQYF,TRBV7-2,.,TRBD2,TRBJ2-3
TGTGCCGGACGCCAGGGACAGAGGAACACTGAAGCTTTCTTT,CAGRQGQRNTEAFF,TRBV6-6,.,TRBD1,TRBJ1-1